What follows is one TCR beta chain and its context. As originally analysed: How many nucleated cells were present was estimated from reference gene primer amplification. Assay used: immunoSEQ multiplex PCR; TCRdb lists only in-frame clones, some missing. V, J and clone size are taken as reported in that table, and D and trimming were inferred from the DNA itself. The table records under 350,000 clones, around 86% of them present only once. These data originate in a study of blood T cell repertoires in COVID-19. Study-wide background: T cells, B-cell-depleted T cells, or PBMCs supplied cDNA or gDNA.

Clinical histories supplied by participants themselves formed the basis of cohort assignment. CDR3 length: 14 amino acids. With 4 bases removed from V and 6 bases from J, the gap between germline ends came to 13 bases. The V gene's germline CDR1 is SGHNT and CDR2 YYREEE (reference sequence). This TCR came from a woman in her 40s with acute COVID-19. Sequenced sample: PBMCs or T cells enriched from blood (not recorded which). The V gene is TRBV5-4, the J gene TRBJ1-4; D is uncertain. The CDR3 DNA reads TGTGCCAGCAGCCTAGGGAGTAGTGATGAAAAACTGTTTTTT. This sequence encodes CASSLGSSDEKLFF.